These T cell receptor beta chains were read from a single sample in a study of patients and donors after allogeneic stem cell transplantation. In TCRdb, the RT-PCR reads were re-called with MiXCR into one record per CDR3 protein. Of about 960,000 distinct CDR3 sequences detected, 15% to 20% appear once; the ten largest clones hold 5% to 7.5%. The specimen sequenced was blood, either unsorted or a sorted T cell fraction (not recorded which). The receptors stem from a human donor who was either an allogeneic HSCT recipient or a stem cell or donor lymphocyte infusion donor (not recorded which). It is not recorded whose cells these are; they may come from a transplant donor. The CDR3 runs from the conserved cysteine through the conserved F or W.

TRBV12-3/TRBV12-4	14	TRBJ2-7	CASSQTSVVYEQYF
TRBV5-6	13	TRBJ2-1	CASSFTSYNEQFF
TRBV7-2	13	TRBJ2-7	CASSRDVRTEQYF
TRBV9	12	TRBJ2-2	CASSGLGGELFF
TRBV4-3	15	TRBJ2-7	CASSQVWGSSYEQYF
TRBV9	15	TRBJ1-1	CASSSSGQRGTEAFF
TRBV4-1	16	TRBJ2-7	CASSPEGTSGSYEQYF
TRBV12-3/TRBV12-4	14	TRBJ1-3	CASSLRYPGNSIYF
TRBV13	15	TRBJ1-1	CASSSSAGANTEAFF
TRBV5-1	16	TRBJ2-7	CASSLEGGTTTYEQYF
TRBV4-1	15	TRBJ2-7	CASSQPGQGVHEQYF
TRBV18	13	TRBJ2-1	CASSPLDRGEQFF
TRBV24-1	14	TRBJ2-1	CATSAGTPRNEQFF
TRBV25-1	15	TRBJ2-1	CASSGTSGIYNEQFF
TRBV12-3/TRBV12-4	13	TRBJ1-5	CASSWPGNQPQHF
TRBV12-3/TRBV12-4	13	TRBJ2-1	CASSLSERWEQFF
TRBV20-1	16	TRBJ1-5	CSARDPGRGQYQPQHF